This T cell receptor beta chain originates from a study of PD-L1 blockade in urothelial cancer. Germline lookup yields CDR1 LNHDA and CDR2 SQIVND (reference sequence). This CDR3 has 15 amino acids. Trimming shortened V by 5 bases and J by 1 base, and 14 bases separated the two germline ends. The table came from immunoSEQ multiplex PCR; TCRdb's copy has only in-frame clones and leaves some out. The profile covers about 90,000 clones, with around 78% appearing a single time and under 9.5% taken by the ten largest. As for time point: peripheral blood 6 weeks after treatment start. The receptor comes from a man aged 70-80 years with urothelial cancer. The rearrangement joins TRBV19 to TRBJ2-5; tentatively, D is TRBD1 (6 bases). The sequences come from PBMCs, collected around atezolizumab (anti-PD-L1) treatment. In nucleotides, the CDR3 is TGTGCCAGTAGTTCATGGGACACCTTCCAAGAGACCCAGTACTTC. Its translation is CASSSWDTFQETQYF.